The 2 T cell receptor beta chains presented below share a single source sample, sequenced in a study of CD8+ T cells in alopecia areata. Described treatment: oral pan-JAK inhibitor, 5-10 mg twice daily. Once RNA had been extracted, it was reverse transcribed into cDNA to act as the sequencing template. Assay used: immunoSEQ multiplex PCR; TCRdb lists only in-frame clones, some missing. The sample lists about 220,000 clones; 50% to 70% were seen once. The sample in question was CD4+ T cells sorted from blood, obtained at week 4, from a patient treated with tofacitinib. The receptors derive from a human donor with alopecia areata.

The V and J genes are TRBV29-1 and TRBJ1-1; 8 bases map to TRBD1. The germline CDR1 and CDR2 sequences are SQVTM and ANQGSEA. V lost 4 bases to trimming and J lost 5 bases; unmatched junction nucleotides: 12. This CDR3 spans 15 amino acids. CDR3 loop: CSVVKAGGERTEAFF. CDR3 sequence (DNA): TGCAGCGTTGTTAAGGCAGGGGGCGAGAGGACTGAAGCTTTCTTT.

The chain joins TRBV11-2 to TRBJ2-7; D might be TRBD1 (5 bases). The CDR3 runs 14 residues. V dropped 4 bases and J dropped 2 bases, with 12 bases sitting between them. The germline gives CDR1 SGHAT, CDR2 FQNNGV. The CDR3 sequence is CASSSGIDTYEQYF. In DNA, the CDR3 is TGTGCCAGCAGCTCAGGGATAGATACCTACGAGCAGTACTTC.